These 23 T cell receptor beta chains came from one sample sequenced in a study of T cell clonality in common variable immunodeficiency. The method was immunoSEQ multiplex PCR; TCRdb's version includes in-frame clones alone and lacks a portion of them. Listed for the sample are more than 45,000 clones, none seen a single time. Material for sequencing was peripheral blood mononuclear cells. Receptor source: a person aged 18-69 years in good health.

This clone came up many times. The CDR3 end lies 3 residues beyond the end of the read and is filled in from the germline J gene. V is TRBV2 and J is TRBJ1-5, with D possibly TRBD1 on 6 matching bases. The CDR3 runs to 11 residues. The V end was cut by 11 bases, the J end by 4 bases, with 9 bases between. Germline V gene lookup returns CDR1 SNHLY and CDR2 FYNNEI. The CDR3 sequence is CAGTGNQPQHF. The sequenced CDR3 bases are TGTGCCGGAACAGGGAATCAGCCC.

Many counts were recorded for this clone. The CDR3 end lies 3 residues beyond the end of the read and is filled in from the germline J gene. The chain links TRBV19 to TRBJ1-1; 8 nucleotides match TRBD1. This CDR3 has 18 amino acids. Germline-derived CDR1 and CDR2 are LNHDA and SQIVND (reference sequence). After removal of 0 bases from V and 0 bases from J, the junction contained 9 bases not matched to a gene. The sequenced part of the CDR3 DNA is TGTGCCAGTAGTATAGATTCCAGACAGGGGCGGATGAACACTGAA. It translates to CASSIDSRQGRMNTE. The whole CDR3 is CASSIDSRQGRMNTEAFF.

This clone was seen a handful of times. The CDR3 is cut off 3 residues early in the read; its end comes from the germline J gene. The chain recombines TRBV19 with TRBJ1-2; 8 nucleotides line up with TRBD1. Germline assignment: CDR1 LNHDA and CDR2 SQIVND (reference sequence). The CDR3 loop spans 14 amino acids. The CDR3 region is CASSTGTGDYDYTF. The CDR3 bases that were read are TGTGCCAGTAGTACCGGGACAGGAGATTACGAC.

This clone has a count of ten or more. The read is 3 residues too short to cover the CDR3 end, so that end is filled in from the germline J gene. The V call is TRBV20-1, the J call TRBJ2-3; 11 bases align to TRBD2. Germline V CDR1 and CDR2: DFQATT, SNEGSKA (reference sequence). After removal of 0 bases from V and 4 bases from J, the junction contained 9 bases not matched to a gene. This CDR3 is built from 17 residues. The CDR3 is CSARDPGTSGVPDTQYF. Incomplete CDR3 DNA: TGCAGTGCTAGAGATCCCGGGACTAGCGGAGTCCCAGATACG.

This clone was seen ten or more times. The sequenced fragment ends 3 residues before the CDR3 boundary, so the rest is inferred from the germline J gene. V usage is TRBV30 and J usage is TRBJ1-6; 7 bases fit TRBD1. J was trimmed by 0 bases and V by 3 bases; bases with no gene match: 11. The length of the CDR3 is 18 residues. The germline V gene encodes CDR1 GTSNPN and CDR2 SVGIG (reference sequence). CDR3 in amino acids: CAWRETDRLNSYNSPLHF. Partial CDR3 DNA: TGTGCCTGGAGGGAAACGGACAGGCTGAACTCCTATAATTCACCC.

There are a few counts of this clone. The missing CDR3 end, 3 residues past where the read stops, is filled in from the germline J gene. This chain links TRBV2 with TRBJ1-3; D ambiguous. The CDR3 covers 13 residues. Trimming removed 6 bases from V and 4 bases from J, with 10 bases in between. CDR1 and CDR2 (germline): SNHLY, FYNNEI. The CDR3 bases that were read are TGTGCCAGCAGGGAGGGCCCGGGAAACACC. Protein: CASREGPGNT. The complete CDR3 reads CASREGPGNTIYF.

This clone was picked up many times. The missing CDR3 end, 3 residues past where the read stops, is filled in from the germline J gene. V is TRBV10-2 and J is TRBJ2-7; D might be TRBD2 (5 bases). Germline V gene lookup returns CDR1 WSHSY and CDR2 SAAADI. Trimming shortened V by 6 bases and J by 6 bases, and 9 bases separated the two germline ends. The CDR3 is made up of 11 amino acids. This chain's CDR3 is CASRSGSEQYF. CDR3 bases read: TGCGCCAGCAGGTCGGGGAGCGAG.

The sample holds many counts of this clone. The read finishes 3 residues shy of the CDR3 end, and the germline J gene is used to complete it. The chain links TRBV13 to TRBJ2-7, with D perhaps matching TRBD1 (6 bases). CDR3 length equals 15 residues. Between the trimmed V and J ends, which lost 0 bases and 6 bases, there was a span of 15 bases. Germline-derived CDR1 and CDR2 are PRHDT and FYEKMQ (reference sequence). The DNA read from the CDR3 is TGTGCCAGCAGCTTAGGCGGAAGGGGGATTGGCGAG. This gives the protein CASSLGGRGIGE. The whole CDR3 reads CASSLGGRGIGEQYF. Full variable domain (remainder filled in from reference TRBV13 and TRBJ2-7): AAGVIQSPRHLIKEKRETATLKCYPIPRHDTVYWYQQGPGQDPQFLISFYEKMQSDKGSIPDRFSAQQFSDYHSELNMSSLELGDSALYFCASSLGGRGIGEQYFGPGTRLTVT.

This clone was detected ten times or more. Sequencing ends 3 residues short of the CDR3 end; the germline J gene provides the rest. The V and J genes are TRBV5-1 and TRBJ1-2, with TRBD1 matching over 8 bases. Germline CDR1 reads SGHRS; CDR2 reads YFSETQ. The CDR3 is made up of 15 amino acids. V was clipped by 4 bases and J by 4 bases; unmatched bases: 9. CDR3 in amino acids: CASSPTTGGSYGYTF. CDR3 bases read: TGCGCCAGCAGCCCTACAACAGGGGGAAGCTATGGC.

In this sample, this clone turned up many times. The read ends 3 residues early relative to the CDR3; the germline J gene fills the gap. This chain joins TRBV10-3 and TRBJ2-3, with 7 bases that match TRBD1. The CDR3 totals 13 residues. CDR1 ENHRY and CDR2 SYGVKD come from the germline V gene. The part of the CDR3 DNA that was read is TGTGCCATCACTTCGGACAGGTCACAGCCG. It encodes CAITSDRSQP. The CDR3 as a whole reads CAITSDRSQPQYF.

Ten or more counts support this clone. The read stops 3 residues short of the end of the CDR3; the missing end is completed from the germline J gene. The V and J genes are TRBV4-2 and TRBJ1-1; D call uncertain. V dropped 0 bases and J dropped 1 base, with 6 bases sitting between them. CDR3 length: 14 amino acids. Per germline, CDR1 LGHNA and CDR2 YNFKEQ. The CDR3: CASSQDTANTEAFF. Partial CDR3 DNA: TGTGCCAGCAGCCAAGATACAGCGAACACTGAA.

This clone was detected many times. The read stops 3 residues short of the end of the CDR3; the missing end is completed from the germline J gene. This chain joins TRBV20-1 and TRBJ2-7; possibly TRBD2 for D (5 bases). The CDR3 sequence is 15 residues long. Between the trimmed V and J ends, which lost 0 bases and 2 bases, there was a span of 14 bases. Per germline, CDR1 DFQATT and CDR2 SNEGSKA (reference sequence). The chain's CDR3 is CSAREREGRAYEQYF. The covered CDR3 bases are TGCAGTGCTAGAGAGCGAGAGGGTAGGGCCTACGAG.

This clone was found many times. The read is 3 residues too short to cover the CDR3 end, so that end is filled in from the germline J gene. This sequence joins TRBV9 and TRBJ2-2; 8 bases agree with TRBD2. The CDR3 is made up of 15 amino acids. V dropped 0 bases and J dropped 7; count of bases not matched to a gene: 5. Looked up from germline, CDR1 is SGDLS and CDR2 is YYNGEE. The CDR3 spells CASSVVGGAGGELFF. CDR3 DNA (partial): TGTGCCAGCAGCGTAGTCGGGGGGGCCGGCGGGGAG.

This clone was detected many times. The CDR3 end lies 3 residues beyond the end of the read and is filled in from the germline J gene. V and J are TRBV20-1 and TRBJ2-1; TRBD1 might be the D (5 bases). The CDR3 spans 19 residues. CDR1 is DFQATT and CDR2 is SNEGSKA in the germline V gene (reference sequence). Trimming left V 0 bases short and J 3 bases short, with 24 bases between. CDR3 DNA (partial): TGCAGTGCTAGAGATAAAGGGGCAGTAGGTGGGATATACTACAATGAG. Translating gives CSARDKGAVGGIYYNE. The whole CDR3 protein reads CSARDKGAVGGIYYNEQFF.

Regarding this clone: The sequenced fragment ends 3 residues before the CDR3 boundary, so the rest is inferred from the germline J gene. The rearrangement links TRBV6-1 to TRBJ2-3; possible D gene TRBD1, 5 bases. Germline V gene data show CDR1 as MNHNS and CDR2 as SASEGT. The CDR3 extends over 14 amino acids. The covered CDR3 bases are TGTGCCAGCAGTGCCACAGGTTTCCCTGAGACG. Translated: CASSATGFPET. The full CDR3 reads CASSATGFPETQYF.

A remark on this clone: Sequencing ends 3 residues short of the CDR3 end; the germline J gene provides the rest. The genes are TRBV6-2 or TRBV6-3 and TRBJ1-2; 7 bases fit TRBD1. The CDR3 extends over 16 amino acids. CDR1 and CDR2 (germline): MNHEY, SVGEGT. The CDR3 is CASRHFRGWGTDTYTF. CDR3 DNA, as far as it was read: TGTGCCAGCAGACACTTTCGGGGTTGGGGGACAGATACC.

This clone was recorded many times. Read data end 3 residues before the CDR3 end; the end is taken from the germline J gene. The J gene is TRBJ2-3, the V gene TRBV30, with D possibly TRBD2 on 6 matching bases. Germline-derived CDR1 and CDR2 are GTSNPN and SVGIG (reference sequence). The CDR3 has 12 amino acids. CDR3 sequence: CAWSSDYETQYF. The CDR3 DNA, read in part, is TGTGCCTGGAGTTCGGACTACGAAACG.

This clone appeared many times. The read comes to an end 3 residues before the CDR3 does, leaving the germline J gene to fill in the end. The V and J genes are TRBV11-2 and TRBJ2-7; 7 bases line up with TRBD1. V lost 1 base and J lost 3; bases outside the gene matches: 6. CDR1 and CDR2 (germline): SGHAT, FQNNGV. The CDR3 is 15 amino acids. The CDR3 is CASSLVYGTVYEQYF. The covered CDR3 bases are TGTGCCAGCAGCTTAGTTTACGGGACAGTCTACGAG. The variable domain in full, with the rest retrieved from reference TRBV11-2 and TRBJ2-7, is EAGVAQSPRYKIIEKRQSVAFWCNPISGHATLYWYQQILGQGPKLLIQFQNNGVVDDSQLPKDRFSAERLKGVDSTLKIQPAKLEDSAVYLCASSLVYGTVYEQYFGPGTRLTVT.

As for this clone: From the germline J gene comes the end of the CDR3, since the read stops 3 residues before it. The chain couples TRBV19 to TRBJ1-2; D is possibly TRBD1 (6 bases). CDR1 is LNHDA, CDR2 SQIVND, per germline (reference sequence). The CDR3 loop spans 16 amino acids. The covered CDR3 bases are TGTGCCACCACCCAGACTAGCGGGGGGGCCCAACATACC. Translated, it gives CATTQTSGGAQHT. The whole CDR3 is CATTQTSGGAQHTYTF.

The table lists this clone with many counts. Read sequence stops 3 residues before the CDR3 end, and the germline J gene provides the missing end. V and J are TRBV19 and TRBJ1-2; no clear D. In germline, CDR1 is LNHDA, CDR2 SQIVND (reference sequence). Trimming stripped 0 bases from V and 1 base from J, with 12 bases between. The CDR3 contains 16 residues. CDR3 DNA, as far as it was read: TGTGCCAGTAGTATAGACGGAAACTATTTTAACTATGGC. Translated, it gives CASSIDGNYFNYG. The whole CDR3 reads CASSIDGNYFNYGYTF.

This clone occurred a few times. The read terminates 3 residues before the CDR3 end, so the remaining end is supplied by the germline J gene. The rearrangement joins TRBV7-8 to TRBJ2-1, with D perhaps matching TRBD1 (8 bases). Germline V gives CDR1 SGHVS, CDR2 FQNEAQ. Trimming left V 5 bases short and J 2 bases short, with 16 bases between. There are 16 residues in the CDR3. CDR3 DNA (partial): TGTGCCAGCAGCACTTTACAGGGGGGGACCTACAATGAG. Its translation is CASSTLQGGTYNE. From start to end, the CDR3 is CASSTLQGGTYNEQFF.

There are many counts of this clone. The CDR3 end lies 3 residues beyond the end of the read and is filled in from the germline J gene. This sequence joins TRBV20-1 and TRBJ1-3; tentatively, D is TRBD1 (6 bases). Per the germline V gene, CDR1 is DFQATT and CDR2 is SNEGSKA (reference sequence). Trimming took off 4 bases at V and 0 bases at J, with 13 bases between the two ends. The CDR3 spans 15 residues. The CDR3 here is CSANSGTLSGNTIYF. CDR3 DNA (partial): TGCAGTGCTAACTCCGGGACACTCTCTGGAAACACC.

Many counts were recorded for this clone. The read ends 3 residues early relative to the CDR3; the germline J gene fills the gap. The V call is TRBV7-2, the J call TRBJ1-3; TRBD1 matches 10 bases. The germline V gene encodes CDR1 SGHTA and CDR2 FQGNSA. V gave up 2 bases and J gave up 4 bases; unmatched junction bases: 2. The CDR3 sequence is 15 residues long. CDR3 sequence: CASSLKTGGGNTIYF. The part of the CDR3 DNA that was read is TGTGCCAGCAGCTTAAAGACAGGGGGCGGAAACACC.